This entry lists 22 T cell receptor beta chains sequenced from one sample in a study of shared clonotypes between healthy human individuals. The assay was immunoSEQ multiplex PCR, and TCRdb's table has in-frame clones only and misses some. The table has about 560,000 clones, around 77% seen once. The sample was PBMCs. Receptors originate from a woman in her thirties or forties in good health. Some clones in this sample may be carry-over from other donors' samples.

At least ten counts were recorded for this clone. V gene TRBV5-1 combines with J gene TRBJ1-2; D ambiguous. Trimming pared 0 bases from V and 0 bases from J, leaving 9 bases between. Germline CDR1 reads SGHRS; CDR2 reads YFSETQ. This CDR3 is built from 15 residues. DNA for the CDR3: TGCGCCAGCAGCTTGGAGGGCAGTCCTAACTATGGCTACACCTTC. Encoded protein: CASSLEGSPNYGYTF.

This clone has more than one count but fewer than ten. Additional DNA sequences in this sample encode the identical CDR3. The chain recombines TRBV28 with TRBJ2-2, with 7 bases identical to TRBD1. This CDR3 region has 16 residues. Germline loops: CDR1 MDHEN, CDR2 SYDVKM. J was trimmed by 1 base and V by 4 bases; bases with no gene match: 6. The CDR3 bases are TGTGCCAGCAGTTCTCCGGGGACAGAGAACACCGGGGAGCTGTTTTTT. As protein: CASSSPGTENTGELFF.

This clone has just a few counts. V and J are TRBV4-2 and TRBJ1-1; a weak D match, TRBD1 (6 bases). Trimming took 4 bases from V and 0 from J, leaving 9 bases between them. Germline-derived CDR1 and CDR2 are LGHNA and YNFKEQ. The CDR3 is 14 residues long. DNA for the CDR3: TGTGCCAGCAGCCGGACAGCCATGAACACTGAAGCTTTCTTT. Protein sequence: CASSRTAMNTEAFF.

CDR3 coding DNA: TGTGCCTGGAGTGTAGGGGGCGGCGGCACTGAAGCTTTCTTT. This encodes CAWSVGGGGTEAFF. The gene calls are TRBV30 and TRBJ1-1, with TRBD1 matching over 7 bases. Germline loops: CDR1 GTSNPN, CDR2 SVGIG (reference sequence). V lost 0 bases and J lost 4; bases outside the gene matches: 5. CDR3 length: 14 amino acids.

The chain combines TRBV6-5 with TRBJ2-7, with D perhaps matching TRBD1 (6 bases). The ends were cut back, 8 bases at V and 4 bases at J, with 18 bases in the middle. The CDR3 has 14 amino acids. CDR1 MNHEY and CDR2 SVGAGI come from the germline V gene. As DNA, the CDR3 is TGTGCCAGCCGAAGGGGGACGGGTAGTTACGAGCAGTACTTC. Its protein is CASRRGTGSYEQYF.

The J gene is TRBJ2-2, the V gene TRBV5-1; TRBD2 agrees at 7 bases. From germline, CDR1 is SGHRS and CDR2 YFSETQ. The CDR3 runs to 14 residues. J gave up 6 bases and V 4 bases, and 6 bases lay outside the gene matches. The CDR3 reads CASSLWDYPGELFF. CDR3 nucleotides: TGCGCCAGCAGCCTCTGGGACTACCCCGGGGAGCTGTTTTTT.

This clone appeared a few times. The CDR3 nucleotides are TGTGCCAGCTCTACGGGGACGCAGAATGAGCAGTTCTTC. Its translation is CASSTGTQNEQFF. The chain has TRBV18 and TRBJ2-1; D is possibly TRBD1 or TRBD2 (5 bases each). The V and J ends lost 6 bases and 7 bases respectively, with 13 bases between them. The V gene's germline CDR1 is KGHSH and CDR2 LQKENI. This CDR3 is built from 13 residues.

The chain joins TRBV30 to TRBJ1-2; tentative D call: TRBD1 (5 bases). CDR3 length equals 14 residues. Germline V gene sequence: CDR1 GTSNPN, CDR2 SVGIG (reference sequence). Trimming left V 2 bases short and J 0 bases short, with 10 bases between. The CDR3 spells CAWSRGETNYGYTF. The CDR3 DNA follows: TGTGCCTGGAGTCGAGGGGAGACTAACTATGGCTACACCTTC.

The rearrangement uses TRBV6-5 and TRBJ1-2, with 8 nucleotides matching TRBD1. The CDR3 length is 14 residues. Trimming removed 6 bases from V and 2 bases from J; junction bases left unmatched: 5. In germline, CDR1 is MNHEY, CDR2 SVGAGI. CDR3: CASRSDRDNYGYTF. CDR3 DNA: TGTGCCAGCAGATCGGACAGGGACAACTATGGCTACACCTTC.

The chain couples TRBV5-6 to TRBJ1-2, with 9 bases lining up with TRBD1. The CDR3 extends over 14 amino acids. V dropped 4 bases and J dropped 4; count of bases not matched to a gene: 5. The germline V gene encodes CDR1 SGHDT and CDR2 YYEEEE. CDR3 bases: TGTGCCAGCAGCACCGGGACAGGGACCTATGGCTACACCTTC. Residues: CASSTGTGTYGYTF.

The chain uses TRBV15 and TRBJ1-4, with no clear D. CDR1 LNHNV and CDR2 YYDKDF come from the germline V gene (reference sequence). This CDR3 comprises 14 residues. V dropped 5 bases and J dropped 0 bases, with 7 bases sitting between them. The CDR3 spells CATSGGTTNEKLFF. As DNA, the CDR3 is TGTGCCACCAGCGGCGGGACAACTAATGAAAAACTGTTTTTT.

The rearrangement uses TRBV7-9 and TRBJ1-6; D gene unclear. The germline gives CDR1 SEHNR, CDR2 FQNEAQ (reference sequence). This CDR3 comprises 15 residues. V shed 0 bases and J shed 3 bases, with 6 bases lying between them. CDR3 DNA: TGTGCCAGCAGCTTAGCAGGGATCTATAATTCACCCCTCCACTTT. It translates to CASSLAGIYNSPLHF.

J is TRBJ2-1 and V is TRBV29-1, with 9 bases identical to TRBD2. V was pared by 3 bases and J by 9 bases, with 9 bases of the junction left unmatched. The CDR3 is 14 residues long. The germline V gene has CDR1 SQVTM and CDR2 ANQGSEA. CDR3 amino acids: CSVEREGPGSEQFF. For the CDR3, the DNA is TGCAGCGTTGAGCGGGAGGGCCCTGGTTCTGAGCAGTTCTTC.

The chain employs TRBV9 and TRBJ2-2, with D uncertain. Germline CDR1 reads SGDLS; CDR2 reads YYNGEE. V was trimmed by 0 bases and J by 0 bases, leaving 9 bases between them. This CDR3 is built from 16 residues. Here the CDR3 reads CASSVGARANTGELFF. CDR3 sequence (DNA): TGTGCCAGCAGCGTAGGGGCGAGAGCGAACACCGGGGAGCTGTTTTTT.

Concerning this clone: A read error is likely here: a far larger clone is one base away. The chain carries TRBV5-1 and TRBJ1-2; D is undetermined. Trimming removed 5 bases at V and 8 bases at J, with 22 bases between. The CDR3 extends over 15 amino acids. Per germline, CDR1 SGHRS and CDR2 YFSETQ. CDR3 in amino acids: CASSPLGAEVYGYTF. DNA for the CDR3: TGCGCCAGCAGTCCGTTGGGCGCAGAGGTTTACGGCTACACCTTC.

The gene calls are TRBV5-4 and TRBJ2-3; D not resolved. The closer fit of TRBJ1-5 to the DNA end suggests the J call may be wrong. This CDR3 contains 16 residues. CDR1 and CDR2 from the germline V gene are SGHNT and YYREEE (reference sequence). DNA of the CDR3: TGTGCCAGCAGCTCTGACGCGGGAGGAGGAACAGATACGCAGCATTTT. It specifies CASSSDAGGGTDTQHF.

The V call is TRBV5-8, the J call TRBJ1-4; TRBD1 might be the D (5 bases). V was cut by 2 bases and J by 7 bases, with 12 bases left in between. The CDR3 extends over 14 amino acids. From germline, CDR1 is SGHTS and CDR2 YDEGEE. Here the CDR3 reads CASSFRGASEKLFF. CDR3 DNA sequence: TGTGCCAGCAGCTTCCGAGGGGCCAGTGAAAAACTGTTTTTT.

The chain recombines TRBV7-3 with TRBJ2-1; D is unclear. Trimming shortened V by 7 bases and J by 9 bases, and 16 bases separated the two germline ends. Germline CDR1 SGHTA, CDR2 FQGTGA. This CDR3 has 13 residues. CDR3 amino acids: CASMGSGPGEQFF. CDR3 bases: TGTGCCAGCATGGGCTCCGGGCCAGGTGAGCAGTTCTTC.

V and J are TRBV5-4 and TRBJ2-7; 15 bases align to TRBD2. Trimming removed 0 bases from V and 5 bases from J; junction bases left unmatched: 9. Germline CDR1 is SGHNT and CDR2 is YYREEE (reference sequence). The CDR3 spans 18 residues. The CDR3 spells CASSLGGLAGGLGHEQYF. The DNA of the CDR3 is TGTGCCAGCAGCTTGGGCGGACTAGCGGGAGGGCTGGGCCACGAGCAGTACTTC.

This chain joins TRBV7-6 and TRBJ1-1, with D possibly being TRBD1 (5 bases). The germline V and J ends were trimmed by 0 bases and 6 bases, with 11 bases remaining between them. CDR3 length: 14 amino acids. The germline gives CDR1 SGHVS, CDR2 FNYEAQ. CDR3 protein: CASSLAQTDPEAFF. CDR3 DNA: TGTGCCAGCAGCTTAGCCCAGACAGACCCTGAAGCTTTCTTT.

CDR3 protein: CASSSPQRTPVEFF. The CDR3 DNA reads TGTGCCAGCAGTTCCCCTCAAAGGACACCCGTTGAGTTCTTC. This rearrangement joins TRBV28 to TRBJ2-1; D may be TRBD1 (5 bases). CDR3 length: 14 amino acids. Germline V lookup: CDR1 MDHEN, CDR2 SYDVKM. The V end was cut by 4 bases, the J end by 14 bases, with 21 bases between.

The chain joins TRBV6-9 to TRBJ2-7; D is perhaps TRBD2 (6 bases). CDR1 and CDR2 (germline): MNHGY, SVAAGI. This CDR3 has 15 residues. V gave up 8 bases and J gave up 3 bases, with 20 bases separating them. The CDR3 protein is CASQRTGSINYEQYF. The DNA of the CDR3 is TGTGCCAGCCAAAGGACCGGGAGCATAAACTACGAGCAGTACTTC.